These T cell receptor beta chains were read from a single sample in a study of cytomegalovirus exposure and HLA in healthy donors. TCRdb's copy holds only in-frame clones and misses some; the assay was immunoSEQ multiplex PCR. The sample has tens of thousands of clones, roughly 96% seen once. The sequenced material came from PBMCs. These receptors all stem from a young man in good health and CMV-seronegative. CDR3s include the opening cysteine and the closing phenylalanine or tryptophan. The D gene is left open where the match is weak. Size is stated for part of the rows, as once, few or many counts, or as a class when the clone is expanded.

>NA|TRBJ2-7|14|TRBD2|TRBV6-6
CASHTSGRRYEQYF
TGTGCCAGCCATACTAGCGGGAGACGGTACGAGCAGTACTTC
>NA|TRBJ1-1|15|TRBD1|TRBV6-6
CASSYSSRDRGWAFF
TGTGCCAGCAGTTACTCGAGCAGGGACAGGGGGTGGGCTTTCTTT
>NA|TRBJ2-2|18|NA|TRBV21-1
CASSKSCAPVPNTGELFF
TGTGCCAGCAGCAAAAGTTGCGCCCCCGTACCGAACACCGGGGAGCTGTTTTTT
>NA|TRBJ2-5|13|NA|TRBV5-4
CASSFQVEETQYF
TGTGCCAGCAGCTTCCAGGTAGAGGAGACCCAGTACTTC
>NA|TRBJ2-2|15|NA|TRBV19
CASRQVGSNTGELFF
TGTGCCAGCCGTCAGGTGGGCTCGAACACCGGGGAGCTGTTTTTT
>NA|TRBJ2-1|11|NA|TRBV20-1
CSATRRGEQFF
TGCAGTGCGACCCGACGCGGTGAGCAGTTCTTC
>NA|TRBJ2-2|17|TRBD1|TRBV19
CASSPPGTGSNTGELFF
TGTGCCAGTAGCCCCCCCGGGACAGGGTCGAACACCGGGGAGCTGTTTTTT
>NA|TRBJ1-1|13|TRBD1|TRBV10-2
CASRRSDRGEAFF
TGCGCCAGCAGAAGATCAGACAGGGGTGAAGCTTTCTTT
>NA|TRBJ1-2|15|TRBD1|TRBV5-6
CASSGIPGQGNRYTF
TGTGCCAGCAGCGGGATTCCGGGACAGGGTAATCGCTACACCTTC
>NA|TRBJ2-3|13|NA|TRBV29-1
CSVEGASTDTQYF
TGCAGCGTTGAGGGGGCTAGCACAGATACGCAGTATTTT
>NA|TRBJ1-2|14|NA|TRBV10-3
CAISGQGSNYGYTF
TGTGCCATCAGCGGTCAGGGATCAAACTATGGCTACACCTTC
>NA|TRBJ1-1|15|TRBD1|TRBV2
CASSALRQGNTEAFF
TGTGCCAGCAGTGCTCTACGACAGGGGAACACTGAAGCTTTCTTT
>NA|TRBJ1-4|18|TRBD1|TRBV7-6
CASSSRDRGRGTNEKLFF
TGTGCCAGCAGCTCCCGGGACAGGGGGCGTGGAACTAATGAAAAACTGTTTTTT
>once|TRBJ2-5|14|TRBD2|TRBV6-1
CASTEWGGMKTQYF
TGTGCCAGCACAGAATGGGGGGGGATGAAGACCCAGTACTTC
>NA|TRBJ2-3|13|NA|TRBV18
CASSPSPTDTQYF
TGTGCCAGCTCACCAAGCCCAACAGATACGCAGTATTTT
>NA|TRBJ1-5|12|NA|TRBV28
CASRGGDQPQHF
TGTGCCAGCAGGGGAGGGGATCAGCCCCAGCATTTT
>NA|TRBJ2-7|15|TRBD2|TRBV6-6
CASSYLAGGGYEQYF
TGTGCCAGCAGTTACTTAGCGGGAGGGGGCTACGAGCAGTACTTC
>NA|TRBJ1-2|14|TRBD1|TRBV5-4
CASSLRGTGAGYTF
TGTGCCAGCAGCTTGAGGGGGACAGGGGCGGGCTACACCTTC
>NA|TRBJ1-3|14|NA|TRBV4-1
CASSQDSFGNTIYF
TGCGCCAGCAGCCAAGACAGTTTCGGAAACACCATATATTTT
>NA|TRBJ1-5|16|TRBD1|TRBV19
CASRLWQGAHNQPQHF
TGTGCCAGTAGACTTTGGCAGGGGGCACACAATCAGCCCCAGCATTTT
>NA|TRBJ2-3|15|NA|TRBV5-1
CASSPVGPSTDTQYF
TGCGCCAGCAGCCCCGTGGGGCCGAGCACAGATACGCAGTATTTT
>NA|TRBJ2-7|14|TRBD2|TRBV7-6
CASSFSSGAYEQYF
TGTGCCAGCAGCTTCTCTAGCGGGGCCTACGAGCAGTACTTC
>NA|TRBJ2-3|15|TRBD2|TRBV5-8
CASSLAGVRTDTQYF
TGTGCCAGCAGCTTAGCGGGAGTACGCACAGATACGCAGTATTTT
>NA|TRBJ1-5|14|TRBD1|TRBV2
CASSELQGEQPQHF
TGTGCCAGCAGTGAGTTACAGGGGGAACAGCCCCAGCATTTT
>NA|TRBJ1-1|15|NA|TRBV9
CASSVAPSGNTEAFF
TGTGCCAGCAGCGTAGCCCCCTCAGGTAACACTGAAGCTTTCTTT
>NA|TRBJ2-2|13|NA|TRBV19
CAIRQMNTGELFF
TGTGCCATCAGGCAGATGAACACCGGGGAGCTGTTTTTT
>NA|TRBJ2-2|14|TRBD2|TRBV5-1
CASSWGGNTGELFF
TGCGCCAGCAGCTGGGGGGGAAACACCGGGGAGCTGTTTTTT
>NA|TRBJ2-1|16|TRBD2|TRBV18
CASSPPSGRLSNEQFF
TGTGCCAGCTCACCACCAAGCGGGAGGTTGAGCAATGAGCAGTTCTTC
>NA|TRBJ2-7|13|NA|TRBV19
CASSPGDSYEQYF
TGTGCCAGTAGTCCAGGGGATTCCTACGAGCAGTACTTC